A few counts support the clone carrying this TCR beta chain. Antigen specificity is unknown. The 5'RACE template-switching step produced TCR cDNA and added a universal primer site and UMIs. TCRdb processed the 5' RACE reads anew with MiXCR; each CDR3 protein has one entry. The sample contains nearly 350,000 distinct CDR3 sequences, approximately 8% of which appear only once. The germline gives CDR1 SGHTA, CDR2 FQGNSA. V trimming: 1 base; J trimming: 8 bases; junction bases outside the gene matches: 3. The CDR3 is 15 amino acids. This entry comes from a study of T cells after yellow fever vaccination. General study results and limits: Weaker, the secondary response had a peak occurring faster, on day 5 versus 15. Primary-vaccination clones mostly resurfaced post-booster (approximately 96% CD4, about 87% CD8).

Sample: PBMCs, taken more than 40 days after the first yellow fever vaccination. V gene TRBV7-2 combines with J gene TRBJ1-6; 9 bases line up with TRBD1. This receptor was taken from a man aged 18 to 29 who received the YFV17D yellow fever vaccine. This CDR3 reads CASSLGRDRDSPLHF. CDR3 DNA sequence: TGTGCCAGCAGCTTAGGCCGGGACAGGGATTCACCCCTCCACTTT. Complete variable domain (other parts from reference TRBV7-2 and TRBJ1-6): GAGVSQSPSNKVTEKGKDVELRCDPISGHTALYWYRQSLGQGLEFLIYFQGNSAPDKSGLPSDRFSAERTGGSVSTLTIQRTQQEDSAVYLCASSLGRDRDSPLHFGNGTRLTVT.